One T cell receptor (beta chain) is described in this entry. Its antigen remains unidentified. No much larger clone is present one base from it, and per-base qualities are unavailable. TCRbeta CDR3 regions were amplified from genomic DNA by means of the immunoSEQ Assay, a bias-controlled multiplex PCR. For the original study's pipeline: The number of nucleated cells in each sample was estimated by amplification of reference gene primers within the assay. Sequence reads were collapsed and filtered to measure the absolute abundance of every unique TCRbeta CDR3 rearrangement. For each sample, productive Simpson clonality was calculated as the square root of Simpson's diversity index across productive rearrangements. TCRdb took this table from immuneACCESS and kept in-frame rearrangements with V and J called. Such tables lack part of the clones; where checked against another copy, unresolved V genes explain under half of the gap, and the rest is unexplained. D and trimming were read from the DNA, whereas the V and J calls and clone size are those reported in that table. The sample table contains 250,000 to 300,000 clones; only one count was recorded for about 89% of them. About 2.2% of the sample is held by the ten biggest clonotypes.

One collaborating source in Seattle enrolled patients during active infection and followed them longitudinally through the course of disease. Collaborating institutions collected whole blood in K2EDTA tubes following their own protocols. Collaborator samples were shipped for TCRbeta analysis as frozen whole blood, isolated PBMCs, or DNA extracted from either sample type. These data belong to a study of blood T cell repertoires in COVID-19 (TCRdb year 2020). For the wider study: Samples from collaborators originated in the United States, Italy and Spain and spanned both the acute and convalescent phases of COVID-19. The material from the prospective study consisted of cDNA or gDNA derived from T cells, B-cell-depleted T cells, or PBMCs. Deeply sampled blood TCRbeta repertoires from subjects exposed to, actively infected with, or recovered from COVID-19 were included in the dataset. A freely available public database, intended as a resource for researchers studying the immune response to SARS-CoV-2, is where the repertoires were released. The samples were drawn from the first 160 participants of the ongoing ImmuneRACE study and from 950 to 1,500 subjects provided by 6 global collaborators. A de-identified subject ID, COVID-19 status, age in years and sex were almost always included in the sample metadata. HLA class I and class II types, where available, came from metadata supplied by the sample provider rather than from assay-based typing. The full study reports these points: The amount of clinical and demographic metadata varied by source and participant and was provided uncurated.

CDR1 and CDR2 are read off the germline V gene (reference sequence) as LNHDA and SQIVND. V drops 3 bases and J drops 1 base, leaving 6 bases in between. The CDR3 has 13 amino acids, counting the end cysteine and phenylalanine. Only the CDR3 part of the read is kept: 39 bases, read in frame from the first base. The clonotype originates from a woman in her twenties or thirties with COVID-19, enrolled during active disease. The chain joins TRBV19 to TRBJ2-5; the D gene identity is not certain. Sequenced material: peripheral blood. The DNA reads TGTGCCAGTAGTATTAACAGCCAAGAGACCCAGTACTTC. It is translated as CASSINSQETQYF.